This T cell receptor beta chain was captured in a study of T cell changes during pregnancy in multiple sclerosis. Repertoires were generated with immunoSEQ multiplex PCR, while TCRdb's copy carries only in-frame clones and drops some. This sample has around 100,000 clones, with 90% to 95% found just once. This CDR3 has 16 amino acids. CDR1 is MGHRA and CDR2 is YSYEKL in the germline V gene. The V and J ends lost 1 base and 2 bases, in that order; junction bases with no gene match: 5. The sequences come from peripheral blood, collected before pregnancy. The chain uses TRBV4-1 and TRBJ1-3; 7 bases align to TRBD1. The sequence derives from a female donor with multiple sclerosis, enrolled in a pregnancy study. CDR3 bases: TGCGCCAGCAGCCAAGTTGAGGGGGCGCCTGGAAACACCATATATTTT. Residues: CASSQVEGAPGNTIYF.